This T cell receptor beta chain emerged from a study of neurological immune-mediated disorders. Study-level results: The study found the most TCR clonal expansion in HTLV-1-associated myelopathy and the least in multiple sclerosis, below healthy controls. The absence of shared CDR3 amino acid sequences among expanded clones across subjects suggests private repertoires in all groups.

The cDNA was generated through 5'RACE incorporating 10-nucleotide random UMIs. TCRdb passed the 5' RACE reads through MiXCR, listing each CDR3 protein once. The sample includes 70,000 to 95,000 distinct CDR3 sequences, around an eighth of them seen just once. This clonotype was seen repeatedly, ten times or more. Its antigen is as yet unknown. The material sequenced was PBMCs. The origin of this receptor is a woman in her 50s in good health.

This CDR3 reads CASRAGTSKQETQYF. Written as DNA, the CDR3 is TGTGCCAGCAGAGCCGGGACTAGCAAACAAGAGACCCAGTACTTC. The chain recombines TRBV6-5 with TRBJ2-5; 9 bases agree with TRBD2. The CDR3 has 15 residues. After removal of 6 bases from V and 2 bases from J, the junction contained 7 bases not matched to a gene. CDR1 and CDR2 from the germline V gene are MNHEY and SVGAGI.